This TCR beta chain was captured in a study of T-cell memory formation after mild COVID-19. Germline V gene lookup returns CDR1 DFQATT and CDR2 SNEGSKA (reference sequence). The CDR3 is 14 residues long. Trimming stripped 6 bases from V and 0 bases from J, with 15 bases between. Amplification by 5'RACE using constant-segment primers produced TCR alpha and TCR beta cDNA libraries that carried sample barcodes and UMIs. A single record per CDR3 protein comes from TCRdb applying MiXCR to the 5' RACE reads. The table shows approximately 99,000 distinct CDR3 sequences, with around 17% occurring only once. The chain joins TRBV20-1 to TRBJ2-7; a weak D match, TRBD1 (6 bases). The sequencing input was PBMCs or a T cell subset sorted from them (not recorded which). The TCR was taken from a man aged 18 to 29 who had mild COVID-19 (a few samples of this study predate the infection). Cell type and time point are not known. CDR3 residues: CSALTRGSSYEQYF. The CDR3 DNA is TGCAGTGCCCTAACCAGGGGAAGCTCCTACGAGCAGTACTTC.